This TCR beta chain was identified in a study of T cell responses to AZD1222 COVID-19 vaccine. Study-wide points: Only after the peak T cell response were repertoires sampled. An increase in Spike-specific TCR breadth and depth was observed after two AZD1222 doses.

Notes on this clone: The target antigen is unknown.

Trimming removed 4 bases at V and 3 bases at J, with 17 bases between. The CDR3 contains 17 residues. The V gene's germline CDR1 is SGHRS and CDR2 YFSETQ. The repertoire was sequenced with immunoSEQ multiplex PCR; TCRdb's copy has only in-frame clones and lacks some. This table has roughly 200,000 clones, about 93% appearing once. The genes are TRBV5-1 and TRBJ1-6, with D tentatively TRBD1 (5 bases). The sequencing here drew on peripheral blood, taken 28 days after the second dose of the MenACWY control vaccine. This clonotype was obtained from an adult who received the MenACWY meningococcal vaccine as a control. The DNA for the CDR3 is TGCGCCAGCAGCGCGGGACGGACGGGGATCTATAATTCACCCCTCCACTTT. Its protein is CASSAGRTGIYNSPLHF.